The 18 T cell receptor beta chains below come from one sample, sequenced in a study of cytomegalovirus exposure and HLA in healthy donors. Profiled with immunoSEQ multiplex PCR; TCRdb holds only in-frame clones, not every one. The sample carries around 130,000 clones, about 90% recorded once. Sequenced input: PBMCs. These receptors all stem from a man younger than 45 in good health and CMV-seronegative.

The chain couples TRBV5-1 to TRBJ2-1, with 7 nucleotides matching TRBD1. CDR1 and CDR2 (germline): SGHRS, YFSETQ. This CDR3 region has 15 residues. V shed 4 bases and J 0 bases; nucleotides not matched to a gene: 4. The CDR3 loop is CASSTGESSYNEQFF. DNA for the CDR3: TGCGCCAGCAGCACAGGGGAGAGCTCCTACAATGAGCAGTTCTTC.

The chain has TRBV4-3 and TRBJ2-7; 7 bases match TRBD1. CDR3 length equals 13 residues. Trimming removed 4 bases from V and 5 bases from J; junction bases left unmatched: 5. Germline-derived CDR1 and CDR2 are LGHNA and YSLEER. The CDR3 DNA sequence: TGCGCCAGCAGCCTAAGGACAGGCAACGAGCAGTACTTC. Translated: CASSLRTGNEQYF.

The chain has TRBV9 and TRBJ2-2, with 12 bases lining up with TRBD2. V was clipped by 3 bases and J by 4 bases; unmatched bases: 4. Per germline, CDR1 SGDLS and CDR2 YYNGEE. The CDR3 is 16 amino acids. CDR3 coding DNA: TGTGCCAGCAGCGCCGGACTAGCGGGGAGCACCGGGGAGCTGTTTTTT. As protein: CASSAGLAGSTGELFF. The full variable domain, with the rest looked up from reference TRBV9 and TRBJ2-2, is DSGVTQTPKHLITATGQRVTLRCSPRSGDLSVYWYQQSLDQGLQFLIQYYNGEERAKGNILERFSAQQFPDLHSELNLSSLELGDSALYFCASSAGLAGSTGELFFGEGSRLTVL.

The DNA of the CDR3 is TGTGCCAGCTCACCCCGGACAGGGGGGGACGAGCAGTACTTC. Protein sequence: CASSPRTGGDEQYF. The rearrangement uses TRBV18 and TRBJ2-7; TRBD1 aligns across 10 bases. This CDR3 is 14 amino acids long. CDR1 is KGHSH, CDR2 LQKENI, per germline. The junction had 4 bases not matched to a gene; V was cut back by 3 bases and J by 5 bases.

This clone was seen a single time. The rearrangement links TRBV2 to TRBJ2-2; D possibly corresponds to TRBD2 (7 bases). Trimming took 9 bases from V and 6 from J, leaving 14 bases between them. Germline CDR1 SNHLY, CDR2 FYNNEI. The CDR3 spans 13 residues. The CDR3 nucleotides are TGTGCCAGATCCCGCGGGGGCGCCGGGGAGCTGTTTTTT. Its translation: CARSRGGAGELFF.

This clone was found once. The chain couples TRBV4-3 to TRBJ2-1; D not certain. The V end lost 0 bases, the J end lost 5 bases, and 5 bases lay between the germline ends. The CDR3 has 13 amino acids. Looked up from germline, CDR1 is LGHNA and CDR2 is YSLEER. CDR3 sequence (DNA): TGCGCCAGCAGCCAAGATCTACACAATGAGCAGTTCTTC. Translated: CASSQDLHNEQFF.

For this clone: One end of the junction varies from germline; a read error may be responsible. The genes are TRBV2 and TRBJ1-6, with 7 bases lining up with TRBD1. CDR3 length: 16 amino acids. Germline V gene data show CDR1 as SNHLY and CDR2 as FYNNEI. CDR3 protein: CASREDRASYNSPLHF. In nucleotides, the CDR3 is TGTGCCAGCAGGGAAGACAGGGCGTCCTATAATTCACCCCTCCACTTT.

The DNA for the CDR3 is TGTGCCAGCAGCCCTGGCGCAGCGGGGGAGGGAGATACGCAGTATTTT. Translating gives CASSPGAAGEGDTQYF. The chain couples TRBV4-2 to TRBJ2-3; 8 nucleotides agree with TRBD2. The CDR3 spans 16 residues. With 4 bases clipped from V and 5 bases from J, the junction kept 11 bases outside the gene matches. Germline V lookup: CDR1 LGHNA, CDR2 YNFKEQ.

This chain uses TRBV15 with TRBJ2-3; perhaps TRBD1 as D (6 bases). The CDR3 totals 15 residues. V lost 4 bases to trimming and J lost 2 bases, with 13 bases between them. CDR1 is LNHNV and CDR2 is YYDKDF in the germline V gene (reference sequence). DNA for the CDR3: TGTGCCACCAGCAAACAGGGAACTCCCACAGATACGCAGTATTTT. It codes for CATSKQGTPTDTQYF.

The count of this clone is one. This chain links TRBV10-3 with TRBJ2-7; 9 positions agree with TRBD1. Germline V lookup: CDR1 ENHRY, CDR2 SYGVKD. The CDR3 sequence is 15 residues long. Germline trimming cut 5 bases from V and 2 bases from J; bases unmatched to any gene: 7. CDR3 nucleotides: TGTGCCATCAGTACAGGACAGGGGACACCCTACGAGCAGTACTTC. It is translated as CAISTGQGTPYEQYF.

This chain connects TRBV25-1 to TRBJ2-3; TRBD1 agrees at 8 bases. Germline V gene sequence: CDR1 MGHDK, CDR2 SYGVNS. This CDR3 is 14 amino acids long. V lost 3 bases, J lost 6 bases, and 5 bases stayed unmatched. For the CDR3, the DNA is TGTGCCAGCAGTGAGGCAGGGGGCTCGGATACGCAGTATTTT. Amino acid sequence: CASSEAGGSDTQYF.

In DNA, the CDR3 is TGTGCCAGCAGTTTCCAACAGGGGGTCCATCAGCCCCAGCATTTT. As protein: CASSFQQGVHQPQHF. This sequence joins TRBV28 and TRBJ1-5; 8 positions match TRBD1. The CDR3 sequence is 15 residues long. J lost 5 bases, V lost 3 bases, and 6 bases had no gene match. Germline V gene lookup returns CDR1 MDHEN and CDR2 SYDVKM.

The chain has TRBV11-2 and TRBJ1-1; 8 bases are shared with TRBD1. With 5 bases clipped from V and 7 bases from J, the junction kept 3 bases outside the gene matches. The CDR3 is 12 amino acids. The V gene's germline CDR1 is SGHAT and CDR2 FQNNGV. Here the CDR3 reads CASSRQGIEAFF. The CDR3 DNA is TGTGCCAGCAGCCGACAGGGGATTGAAGCTTTCTTT.

V usage is TRBV11-2 and J usage is TRBJ2-2; 10 bases are a match to TRBD2. Per germline, CDR1 SGHAT and CDR2 FQNNGV. The CDR3 is 19 amino acids. Trimming cost V 2 bases and J 1 base; bases outside gene matches: 10. CDR3 region: CASSLPRGSGGKNTGELFF. Written as DNA, the CDR3 is TGTGCCAGCAGCTTACCTCGGGGTAGCGGGGGGAAGAACACCGGGGAGCTGTTTTTT.

Points on this clone: The sample contains more than one DNA sequence encoding this CDR3. J is TRBJ1-4 and V is TRBV7-9; 9 positions agree with TRBD1. The CDR3 has 14 residues. The trim removed 1 base at V and 7 bases at J, leaving 1 base unmatched. Germline lookup yields CDR1 SEHNR and CDR2 FQNEAQ (reference sequence). CDR3 amino acids: CASSLGQGGEKLFF. CDR3 nucleotide sequence: TGTGCCAGCAGCTTAGGACAGGGGGGTGAAAAACTGTTTTTT.

This clone has more than one count but fewer than ten. V is TRBV7-8 and J is TRBJ1-5; no reliable D call. Trimming pared 0 bases from V and 4 bases from J, leaving 7 bases between. Germline CDR1 reads SGHVS; CDR2 reads FQNEAQ. The CDR3 is 14 amino acids. DNA for the CDR3: TGTGCCAGCAGCTTAGCGACGGGGAATCAGCCCCAGCATTTT. It translates to CASSLATGNQPQHF.

V gene TRBV19 combines with J gene TRBJ1-1, with a possible D match to TRBD1 (6 bases). This CDR3 comprises 15 residues. The germline gives CDR1 LNHDA, CDR2 SQIVND (reference sequence). V was trimmed by 3 bases and J by 4 bases, leaving 15 bases between them. The CDR3 DNA follows: TGTGCCAGTAGTATTTATGGGGGCGGAGGCACTGAAGCTTTCTTT. This sequence encodes CASSIYGGGGTEAFF.

The J gene is TRBJ1-2, the V gene TRBV5-4; possible D gene TRBD1, 5 bases. V dropped 2 bases and J dropped 7 bases, with 18 bases sitting between them. Germline assignment: CDR1 SGHNT and CDR2 YYREEE (reference sequence). The CDR3 covers 15 residues. The CDR3 coding sequence is TGTGCCAGCAGCTTCGTCGGCAGGGAAGGAAGTGGCTACACCTTC. Protein product: CASSFVGREGSGYTF.